Listed below are T cell receptor beta chains from one sample, sequenced in a study of early T cells in non-severe SARS-CoV-2 infection. TCRdb itself ran the 5' RACE reads through MiXCR, one entry per CDR3 protein. Altogether some 80,000 distinct CDR3 sequences are present, 5% being singletons, with the ten largest covering under 8%. The specimen was whole blood, collected at baseline. Receptors were obtained from an adult who was a healthcare worker with PCR-confirmed SARS-CoV-2 infection or an uninfected control (not recorded which). The CDR3 runs from the conserved cysteine through the conserved F or W. Fields, in order: clone size, V gene, J gene, CDR3 protein. The listing skips clone size in some rows; elsewhere it reads once, few, many or a size class.

clone_size: many
v_call: TRBV15
j_call: TRBJ1-4
cdr3_aa: CATHADRGRGEKLFF

clone_size: many
v_call: TRBV7-3
j_call: TRBJ1-1
cdr3_aa: CASSSTGSTEAFF

clone_size: NA
v_call: TRBV2
j_call: TRBJ2-7
cdr3_aa: CASSQRTGRPYEQYF

clone_size: many
v_call: TRBV28
j_call: TRBJ1-5
cdr3_aa: CASSRNQPQHF

clone_size: NA
v_call: TRBV29-1
j_call: TRBJ1-2
cdr3_aa: CSVWGYGYTF

clone_size: few
v_call: TRBV29-1
j_call: TRBJ1-2
cdr3_aa: CSVERGYGYTF

clone_size: few
v_call: TRBV29-1
j_call: TRBJ2-2
cdr3_aa: CSVEVQGRGELFF

clone_size: NA
v_call: TRBV4-2
j_call: TRBJ2-4
cdr3_aa: CASSPPGTALNIQYF

clone_size: many
v_call: TRBV29-1
j_call: TRBJ2-2
cdr3_aa: CSVEEGSRPKNTGELFF

clone_size: NA
v_call: TRBV29-1
j_call: TRBJ2-7
cdr3_aa: CSVGGGPYEQYF

clone_size: NA
v_call: TRBV18
j_call: TRBJ2-7
cdr3_aa: CASSPLSRDRVSYEQYF

clone_size: many
v_call: TRBV20-1
j_call: TRBJ2-7
cdr3_aa: CSAPDRAGTTYEQYF

clone_size: many
v_call: TRBV7-2
j_call: TRBJ1-1
cdr3_aa: CASSATPLATEAFF

clone_size: NA
v_call: TRBV11-2
j_call: TRBJ2-3
cdr3_aa: CASSLFYAATDTQYF

clone_size: NA
v_call: TRBV28
j_call: TRBJ2-3
cdr3_aa: CAKKKGRDTDTQYF

clone_size: many
v_call: TRBV11-1
j_call: TRBJ2-5
cdr3_aa: CASSETPRETQYF

clone_size: many
v_call: TRBV5-1
j_call: TRBJ2-1
cdr3_aa: CASSSGLAGYNEQFF

clone_size: NA
v_call: TRBV7-9
j_call: TRBJ1-4
cdr3_aa: CASSSGTGATNEKLFF

clone_size: NA
v_call: TRBV11-2
j_call: TRBJ1-1
cdr3_aa: CASSFTGGWIEAFF

clone_size: many
v_call: TRBV12-3/TRBV12-4
j_call: TRBJ2-2
cdr3_aa: CASTLAGGVTGELFF

clone_size: many
v_call: TRBV20-1
j_call: TRBJ1-2
cdr3_aa: CSAPGLGVPNYGYTF

clone_size: few
v_call: TRBV7-9
j_call: TRBJ1-1
cdr3_aa: CASSVPQGTEAFF

clone_size: few
v_call: TRBV5-1
j_call: TRBJ2-3
cdr3_aa: CASSSGQGSTDTQYF

clone_size: few
v_call: TRBV10-3
j_call: TRBJ2-1
cdr3_aa: CAIRRDQRNEQFF

clone_size: many
v_call: TRBV15
j_call: TRBJ2-7
cdr3_aa: CATSRTTGNEQYF

clone_size: few
v_call: TRBV7-9
j_call: TRBJ1-1
cdr3_aa: CASSWDVGLLNTEVFF

clone_size: many
v_call: TRBV19
j_call: TRBJ2-7
cdr3_aa: CASSIMPWGEQYF

clone_size: many
v_call: TRBV18
j_call: TRBJ2-7
cdr3_aa: CASSPRNIGDEQYF

clone_size: many
v_call: TRBV6-6
j_call: TRBJ2-7
cdr3_aa: CASSMDRVTNEQYF